This T cell receptor beta chain was sequenced for a study of blood T cell repertoires in COVID-19. About the study: Material from acute and convalescent COVID-19 was sourced from the United States, Italy and Spain.

The germline V gene has CDR1 SGHVS and CDR2 FQNEAQ. Losses at the gene ends were 5 bases for V and 6 bases for J; bases not matched to a gene: 10. CDR3 length: 16 residues. Those enrolled, adults aged roughly 18 to 95 years, came from some 25 US areas. Participant reports of clinical history set cohort assignment. Donors in Cohort 3 counted as recovered after two negative PCRs, clearance, or symptom resolution. This clone appeared a few times. Clones were sequenced by immunoSEQ multiplex PCR, and TCRdb holds only the in-frame ones, with some missing. This table holds 300,000 to 400,000 clones, 88% found once.

The source material was PBMCs or T cells enriched from blood (not recorded which). This clonotype was sampled from a man younger than 40 who had recovered from COVID-19. The rearrangement uses TRBV7-8 and TRBJ2-3; 11 bases align to TRBD2. CDR3 DNA: TGTGCCAGCAGCCCCTTAGCGGGGGGGCCAGCCGATACGCAGTATTTT. This sequence encodes CASSPLAGGPADTQYF.